This TCR beta chain was documented in a study of identical twins (dated by TCRdb to between 2015 and 2016). Broadly, across the study: The study deep-sequenced TCR alpha and beta repertoires from monozygotic twins, unrelated adults of various ages and cord blood to test whether fetal clonotypes persist. To rule out contamination, replicate twin experiments were performed at different times with different library preparation protocols. Points the paper makes about the study in general: A weaker excess of twin sharing was found in beta out-of-frame sequences because the signal-to-noise ratio was lowered by fewer shared sequences. Out-of-frame TCR alpha sharing in monozygotic twins was systematically underestimated by recombination models, whereas sharing between unrelated individuals was in agreement with the recombination models. Abundant cord blood beta clonotypes carried fewer insertions; young adult naive repertoires showed a weaker similar trend, while memory repertoires showed none. Conclusions relied on cross-sectional statistical analysis, since the same donors could not be followed over many years. Invariant T cells such as MAIT and iNKT could partly confound zero-insertion analyses, though diverse VJ usage argued against this for most clonotypes. Compared with coincidental sharing between unrelated individuals, out-of-frame TCR alpha sequences shared between twins showed an excess of sequences with low generation probability.

Deletion took 3 bases off V and 6 bases off J, with a span of 5 bases between the germline ends. Spanning cysteine to phenylalanine, the CDR3 consists of 12 amino acids. Just the 36-base CDR3 DNA is kept, in frame starting at base 1. This clonotype has more than one count but fewer than ten. Its antigen remains unidentified. No base quality values were provided; no much bigger clone lies one nucleotide off. Library preparation employed 5' RACE. TCRdb names Illumina HiSeq 2000 as the instrument used. A universal primer binding site was introduced by template switching, and a unique molecular identifier was present in the final cDNA, enabling accurate counting of TCR cDNA molecules. First-strand cDNA for TCR alpha and beta chains was synthesized from specific primers in the conserved constant-segment region. Each cDNA library was double barcoded, with a SMART-Mk sample barcode plus Illumina barcodes, to control for contamination. TruSeq adapter sequences along with Illumina sample barcodes were introduced in two successive PCR steps. TCR alpha and beta cDNA libraries were sequenced on the Illumina HiSeq platform with custom primers. The paper's processing steps were these. MiGEC was used to process raw reads and extract unique molecular identifiers, and MiXCR was used to find CDR3 positions. For each individual, recombination models were inferred using an EM algorithm with the repgenHMM and IGoR tools. The analysis of shared clonotypes was done with the tcR package in R, with sharing normalized by the product of cloneset sizes. To study raw recombination free of thymic and clonal selection effects, out-of-frame nonproductive sequences were analyzed. The public reads were run again by TCRdb, first through fastp at Q25 and then through MiXCR, and only productive beta chains were kept. Each entry is one CDR3 protein sequence, shown with its most common DNA and genes. TCRdb, not the authors, supplied the V and J calls. Within this sample are 450,000 to 600,000 distinct CDR3 sequences, with more than 20% of them counted one time only. Roughly 0.5% of the sample belongs to the ten largest clones.

Every donor in the study was a healthy Caucasian. The twin cohort comprised three pairs of female monozygotic twins, all aged roughly 18 to 30 years. CD4+ and CD8+ T cell populations were isolated with positive isolation kits from Invitrogen. This sample also appeared in a second study, on yellow fever vaccine responses in identical twins. The second study reports: According to the authors, the vaccine-induced T cell response in identical twins seemed to be partly convergent and partly specific to each individual. In the study, vaccine-responding T cell clones were precisely tracked in identical twins.

Input material: CD4+ T cells sorted from blood. Rearrangement joined TRBV12-3 or TRBV12-4 to TRBJ2-2; no D gene can be assigned with confidence. This TCR was recovered from a woman aged 18-29 years in good health. The nucleotides are TGTGCCAGCAGTTTTGGTCCCGGGGAGCTGTTTTTT. This sequence encodes CASSFGPGELFF.